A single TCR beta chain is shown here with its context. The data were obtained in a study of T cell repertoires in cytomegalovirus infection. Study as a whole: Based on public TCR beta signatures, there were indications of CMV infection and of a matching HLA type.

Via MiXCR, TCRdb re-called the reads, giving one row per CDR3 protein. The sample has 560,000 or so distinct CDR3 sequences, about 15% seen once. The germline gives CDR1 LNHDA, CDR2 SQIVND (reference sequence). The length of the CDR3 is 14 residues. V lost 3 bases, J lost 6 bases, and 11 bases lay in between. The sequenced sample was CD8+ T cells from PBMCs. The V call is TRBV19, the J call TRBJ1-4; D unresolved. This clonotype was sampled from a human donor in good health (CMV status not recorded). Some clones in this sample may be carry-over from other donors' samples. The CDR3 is CASSMWTEYEKLFF. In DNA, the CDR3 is TGTGCCAGTAGTATGTGGACTGAATATGAAAAACTGTTTTTT.